This T cell receptor beta chain was recovered during a study of cytomegalovirus exposure and HLA in healthy donors. As for this clone: Its antigen is unidentified.

The length of the CDR3 is 13 residues. The germline V gene encodes CDR1 SGHTA and CDR2 FQGNSA. The V gene lost 4 bases and the J gene lost 1 base, with 7 bases spanning the gap. General observations from the study: The sole available immune exposure information was CMV serostatus.

PCR employed 60 Vbeta and 13 Jbeta primers. The method was immunoSEQ multiplex PCR; TCRdb's version includes in-frame clones alone and lacks a portion of them. The sample is made up of some 110,000 clones, and the top ten hold more than 3% of it. Sequenced sample: PBMCs. This TCR was sampled from a man aged 30-40 years in good health and CMV-seronegative. The genes are TRBV7-2 and TRBJ2-5; no clear D gene. The CDR3 DNA sequence: TGTGCCAGCAGCTCCGGAGTCCAAGAGACCCAGTACTTC. Translating it yields CASSSGVQETQYF.